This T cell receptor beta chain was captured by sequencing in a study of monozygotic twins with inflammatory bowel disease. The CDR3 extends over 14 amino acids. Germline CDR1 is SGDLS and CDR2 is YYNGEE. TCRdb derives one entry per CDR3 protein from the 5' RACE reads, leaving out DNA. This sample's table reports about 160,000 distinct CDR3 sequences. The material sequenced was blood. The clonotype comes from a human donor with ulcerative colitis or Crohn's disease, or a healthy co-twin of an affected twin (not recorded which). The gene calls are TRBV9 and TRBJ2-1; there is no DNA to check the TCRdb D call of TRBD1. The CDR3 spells CASSDPGAANEQFF. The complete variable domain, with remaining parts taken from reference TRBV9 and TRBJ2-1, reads DSGVTQTPKHLITATGQRVTLRCSPRSGDLSVYWYQQSLDQGLQFLIQYYNGEERAKGNILERFSAQQFPDLHSELNLSSLELGDSALYFCASSDPGAANEQFFGPGTRLTVL.